The following is a T cell receptor beta chain sequence with its context. The antigen is unknown. This sample stems from a study of tumor-infiltrating lymphocytes in localized non-small cell lung cancer. Background on the study: The cohort mixed smokers and never-smokers, several histologies, and some post-neoadjuvant-chemotherapy samples. Tumor tissue and non-adjacent uninvolved lung came from each patient. Study-wide results and limits: Tumors had more T cell infiltration than uninvolved lung, per TCRbeta sequencing and CD3 counts.

Clones were sequenced by immunoSEQ multiplex PCR, and TCRdb holds only the in-frame ones, with some missing. Of 10,000 or so clones in the sample, roughly 78% are singletons; the top ten hold 14% to 15%. The CDR3 totals 11 residues. Per the germline V gene, CDR1 is LNHDA and CDR2 is SQIVND (reference sequence). Trimming cost V 6 bases and J 8 bases, with 10 bases left between them. The sequenced material came from lung tumor tissue. The clonotype comes from a human donor with non-small cell lung cancer. The chain couples TRBV19 to TRBJ1-2, with a possible D match to TRBD1 (5 bases). The DNA for the CDR3 is TGTGCCAGTAGCCAGGGCTACGGCTACACCTTC. Amino acids: CASSQGYGYTF. The complete variable domain, with remaining parts taken from reference TRBV19 and TRBJ1-2, reads DGGITQSPKYLFRKEGQNVTLSCEQNLNHDAMYWYRQDPGQGLRLIYYSQIVNDFQKGDIAEGYSVSREKKESFPLTVTSAQKNPTAFYLCASSQGYGYTFGSGTRLTVV.